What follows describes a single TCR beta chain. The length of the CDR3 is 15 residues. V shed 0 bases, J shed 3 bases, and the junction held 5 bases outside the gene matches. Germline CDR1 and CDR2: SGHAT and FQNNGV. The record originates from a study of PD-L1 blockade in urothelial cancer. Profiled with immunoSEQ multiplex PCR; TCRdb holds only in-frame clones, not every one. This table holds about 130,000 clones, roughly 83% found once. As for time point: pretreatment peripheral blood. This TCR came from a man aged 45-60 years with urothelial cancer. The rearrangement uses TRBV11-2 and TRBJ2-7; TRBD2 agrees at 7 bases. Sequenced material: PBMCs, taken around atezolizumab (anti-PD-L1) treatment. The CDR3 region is CASSLEGGSVYEQYF. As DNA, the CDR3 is TGTGCCAGCAGCTTAGAAGGCGGGAGCGTCTACGAGCAGTACTTC.